This passage covers 7 T cell receptor beta chains from one sample sequenced in a study of cytomegalovirus exposure and HLA in healthy donors. Use of 60 Vbeta and 13 Jbeta primers characterized the PCR. Profiling relied on immunoSEQ multiplex PCR, and the TCRdb table lists in-frame clones only, not all of them. The table lists roughly 140,000 clones, 79% of them singletons, with about 6.9% in the top ten. Sequences were obtained from PBMCs. The receptors originated from a middle-aged woman in good health and CMV-seropositive.

The genes are TRBV30 and TRBJ2-3; D is unclear. This CDR3 comprises 13 residues. Trimming took off 4 bases at V and 2 bases at J, with 10 bases between the two ends. Germline CDR1 and CDR2: GTSNPN and SVGIG (reference sequence). The CDR3: CAWTGRSTDTQYF. Here the CDR3 DNA reads TGTGCCTGGACCGGCAGGTCCACAGATACGCAGTATTTT.

The chain recombines TRBV9 with TRBJ2-3; TRBD2 matches 15 bases. CDR1 is SGDLS, CDR2 YYNGEE, per germline. The CDR3 is 18 residues long. V lost 3 bases and J lost 3; bases outside the gene matches: 8. The CDR3, as DNA: TGTGCCAGCAGCGGAGGCCCGGGGACTAGCGGGAGGACAGATACGCAGTATTTT. Translated: CASSGGPGTSGRTDTQYF.

This chain uses TRBV6-5 with TRBJ2-2; the match to TRBD2 covers 10 bases. This CDR3 spans 15 amino acids. The J segment lost 7 bases and the V segment lost 6 bases, leaving 8 bases of the junction unmatched. The germline V gene encodes CDR1 MNHEY and CDR2 SVGAGI. CDR3 DNA: TGTGCCAGCAGGCTAAAAGCGGGGGGGGTCGGGGAGCTGTTTTTT. Amino acids: CASRLKAGGVGELFF.

Here the CDR3 reads CASSPDYVTDTQYF. The CDR3 DNA is TGTGCCAGCAGCCCAGACTATGTCACTGATACGCAGTATTTT. The rearrangement links TRBV9 to TRBJ2-3; D might be TRBD2 (5 bases). Germline V gives CDR1 SGDLS, CDR2 YYNGEE. The CDR3 runs 14 residues. V was trimmed by 4 bases and J by 6 bases, leaving 15 bases between them. The full variable domain, rest sourced from reference TRBV9 and TRBJ2-3, is DSGVTQTPKHLITATGQRVTLRCSPRSGDLSVYWYQQSLDQGLQFLIQYYNGEERAKGNILERFSAQQFPDLHSELNLSSLELGDSALYFCASSPDYVTDTQYFGPGTRLTVL.

This sequence joins TRBV9 and TRBJ2-1; 10 nucleotides match TRBD2. Germline V CDR1 and CDR2: SGDLS, YYNGEE. J lost 2 bases, V lost 3 bases, and 2 bases had no gene match. The CDR3 contains 15 residues. Here the CDR3 reads CASSASGGAYNEQFF. The CDR3 DNA reads as TGTGCCAGCAGCGCCAGCGGGGGGGCCTACAATGAGCAGTTCTTC. The variable domain in full, completed from reference TRBV9 and TRBJ2-1, reads DSGVTQTPKHLITATGQRVTLRCSPRSGDLSVYWYQQSLDQGLQFLIQYYNGEERAKGNILERFSAQQFPDLHSELNLSSLELGDSALYFCASSASGGAYNEQFFGPGTRLTVL.

The rearrangement links TRBV30 to TRBJ1-1; D may be TRBD1 (5 bases). CDR1 is GTSNPN and CDR2 is SVGIG in the germline V gene (reference sequence). The V end lost 3 bases, the J end lost 0 bases, and 11 bases lay between the germline ends. The CDR3 runs to 14 residues. This chain's CDR3 is CAWRQGLLNTEAFF. The DNA for the CDR3 is TGTGCCTGGAGGCAGGGACTGTTGAACACTGAAGCTTTCTTT.

The chain couples TRBV25-1 to TRBJ2-1; 11 bases fit TRBD2. Germline CDR1 reads MGHDK; CDR2 reads SYGVNS. CDR3 length equals 18 residues. Germline trimming cut 4 bases from V and 3 bases from J; bases unmatched to any gene: 11. As DNA, the CDR3 is TGTGCCAGCAGTGCTAAAGTGGGGACTAGCGGCGTCTACAATGAGCAGTTCTTC. Translated: CASSAKVGTSGVYNEQFF.